The rows below give T cell receptor beta chains drawn from one sample of a study of blood T cell repertoires in COVID-19. The repertoire was sequenced with immunoSEQ multiplex PCR; TCRdb's copy has only in-frame clones and lacks some. The repertoire holds roughly 130,000 clones, with around nine tenths as singletons. Sequenced input: peripheral blood. These receptor sequences come from a man aged 45-65 years with active COVID-19. CDR3s include the opening cysteine and the closing phenylalanine or tryptophan. A D gene is named only where the DNA matches it firmly. Clone size appears in some rows only: once, few, many, or a class for an expanded clone.

V gene	J gene	D gene	clone size	CDR3 length	CDR3 DNA	CDR3 protein
TRBV5-1	TRBJ2-1	TRBD2	.	17	TGCGCCAGCAGCTTGGGACTAGCGGGAGGTCGTTCATCCGAGCAGTTCTTC	CASSLGLAGGRSSEQFF
TRBV2	TRBJ2-3	.	once	15	TGTGCCAGCAGTGTTGTCTGGGCCTCCACAGATACGCAGTATTTT	CASSVVWASTDTQYF
TRBV15	TRBJ1-2	.	.	13	TGTGCCACCAGCAGGCAGGGTAACTATGGCTACACCTTC	CATSRQGNYGYTF
TRBV5-6	TRBJ2-5	.	.	16	TGTGCCAGCAGCGGGATCGGGGGGCTAACCCAAGAGACCCAGTACTTC	CASSGIGGLTQETQYF
TRBV4-2	TRBJ2-7	TRBD1	.	14	TGTGCCAGCAGCCAATTACAGGGGGGTGACGAGCAGTACTTC	CASSQLQGGDEQYF
TRBV7-2	TRBJ2-2	.	.	15	TGTGCCAGCAGCTTAGCGCTTCCTAGCACCGGGGAGCTGTTTTTT	CASSLALPSTGELFF
TRBV3-1/TRBV3-2	TRBJ1-2	TRBD1	.	15	TGTGCCAGCAGCCCCCAGGGACAGGGGGCGCGAGGCTACACCTTC	CASSPQGQGARGYTF
TRBV7-6	TRBJ1-2	TRBD1	.	15	TGTGCCAGCAGCTCCCAGACAGGGGGAGATTATGGCTACACCTTC	CASSSQTGGDYGYTF
TRBV4-1	TRBJ2-3	.	.	15	TGCGCCAGCAGCCAAGATGACAACAGCCCAGATACGCAGTATTTT	CASSQDDNSPDTQYF
TRBV19	TRBJ1-3	.	.	15	TGTGCCAGTAGTATAGACAGCGGCTCTGGAAACACCATATATTTT	CASSIDSGSGNTIYF
TRBV5-5	TRBJ2-1	TRBD2	.	16	TGTGCCAGCAGCTTGGTAGGGACTAGCGGGTGGAATGAGCAGTTCTTC	CASSLVGTSGWNEQFF
TRBV4-2	TRBJ2-2	TRBD2	.	16	TGTGCCAGCAGCCAAGTCGGGACTAGCGGCACCGGGGAGCTGTTTTTT	CASSQVGTSGTGELFF
TRBV11-2	TRBJ2-7	TRBD2	.	15	TGTGCCAGCAGCTTAGTACTAGCGGGGGACTACGAGCAGTACTTC	CASSLVLAGDYEQYF
TRBV19	TRBJ1-3	.	.	16	TGTGCCAGTAGCACAGGGCGGCCTTTCTCTGGAAACACCATATATTTT	CASSTGRPFSGNTIYF
TRBV5-5	TRBJ1-1	.	.	16	TGTGCCAGCAGCTCTAACCCGCCGGGGATAATGGGTGAAGCTTTCTTT	CASSSNPPGIMGEAFF
TRBV6-1	TRBJ2-2	.	.	16	TGTGCCAGCAGTGGAGGGACCAGGGGGGTGATCGGGGAGCTGTTTTTT	CASSGGTRGVIGELFF
TRBV18	TRBJ1-1	.	.	16	TGTGCCAGCTCACCGAACAGGGATCGTTCGAACACTGAAGCTTTCTTT	CASSPNRDRSNTEAFF
TRBV14	TRBJ1-2	.	.	13	TGTGCCAGCAGCCAACATGCGACAGCTGGCTACACCTTC	CASSQHATAGYTF
TRBV13	TRBJ2-3	.	.	18	TGTGCCAGCAGCTTACGGCCACTAGTTTCCCTGCGCACAGATACGCAGTATTTT	CASSLRPLVSLRTDTQYF
TRBV13	TRBJ2-7	.	.	17	TGTGCCAGCAGCTTATCCTGGGTGGCGGGGAGCTCCTACGAGCAGTACTTC	CASSLSWVAGSSYEQYF
TRBV7-6	TRBJ2-5	.	.	16	TGTGCCAGCAGCCCAGGGGCAAGCGGAGAGAGACGGACCCAGTACTTC	CASSPGASGERRTQYF
TRBV7-2	TRBJ2-3	TRBD2	.	17	TGTGCCAGCACCCCGCCGGGACTAGCGGTAGGCACAGATACGCAGTATTTT	CASTPPGLAVGTDTQYF
TRBV6-6	TRBJ1-1	.	.	16	TGTGCCAGCAGTTCTCGAGGCGGGAGTGTTAACGGTGAAGCTTTCTTT	CASSSRGGSVNGEAFF
TRBV15	TRBJ2-5	TRBD1	once	18	TGTGCCACCAGCAGGCGGACAGGGGCGAGCGCTGGCCAAGAGACCCAGTACTTC	CATSRRTGASAGQETQYF
TRBV10-2	TRBJ2-1	TRBD2	.	15	TGCGCCAGCAGAGCGGGGGCGGGAGGGCGCGATGAGCAGTTCTTC	CASRAGAGGRDEQFF
TRBV7-9	TRBJ1-1	.	many	13	TGTGCCAGCAGCTTAGCCCAGGACACTGAAGCTTTCTTT	CASSLAQDTEAFF
TRBV14	TRBJ2-1	TRBD1	.	14	TGTGCCAGCAGTCCGGGACAGGGGATTTATGAGCAGTTCTTC	CASSPGQGIYEQFF
TRBV5-4	TRBJ1-1	.	.	13	TGTGCCAGCAGCCCCGAGCTAAACACTGAAGCTTTCTTT	CASSPELNTEAFF
TRBV5-8	TRBJ1-2	TRBD1	.	14	TGTGCCAGCAGCGCACCGGGACAGGGAAATGGCTACACCTTC	CASSAPGQGNGYTF
TRBV14	TRBJ2-4	TRBD1	.	16	TGTGCCAGCAGCCAAAGACAGGGCCTAGCCAAAAACATTCAGTACTTC	CASSQRQGLAKNIQYF
TRBV18	TRBJ1-1	.	.	14	TGTGCCAGCTCACCAACGGACACGAACACTGAAGCTTTCTTT	CASSPTDTNTEAFF
TRBV10-2	TRBJ2-2	TRBD2	.	15	TGCGCCAGCAGTGGGACTAGCGGGAGCCCCGGGGAGCTGTTTTTT	CASSGTSGSPGELFF
TRBV5-4	TRBJ1-6	.	.	14	TGTGCCAGCAGCTCCCGGGACGGGGGTTCACCCCTCCACTTT	CASSSRDGGSPLHF
TRBV5-1	TRBJ2-1	TRBD2	.	16	TGCGCCAGCAGCTTGGGCGGTACTAGCGGGGGCAATGAGCAGTTCTTC	CASSLGGTSGGNEQFF
TRBV12-3/TRBV12-4	TRBJ2-1	.	.	13	TGTGCCAGCGGGTTGAGGAGGATGAATGAGCAGTTCTTC	CASGLRRMNEQFF
TRBV7-2	TRBJ2-1	TRBD2	.	17	TGTGCCAGCAGCTTATCCTCGGGACTAGCGGGTTACAATGAGCAGTTCTTC	CASSLSSGLAGYNEQFF
TRBV7-8	TRBJ1-4	TRBD1	.	14	TGTGCCAGCAGCTTGGGACAGGGTTTCGAAAAACTGTTTTTT	CASSLGQGFEKLFF
TRBV19	TRBJ2-3	TRBD1	.	15	TGTGCCAGTAGTATAGAGGGGACAGGTCAAGATACGCAGTATTTT	CASSIEGTGQDTQYF
TRBV9	TRBJ1-3	.	few	15	TGTGCCAGCAGCGTAGGCGGGGTCGCGGGAAACACCATATATTTT	CASSVGGVAGNTIYF
TRBV3-1/TRBV3-2	TRBJ1-3	.	.	15	TGTGCCAGCTCTCACTCGGAGGGGTCTGGAAACACCATATATTTT	CASSHSEGSGNTIYF
TRBV9	TRBJ2-3	.	.	14	TGTGCCAGCAGCGCGGACTCGGGCACAGATACGCAGTATTTT	CASSADSGTDTQYF
TRBV2	TRBJ1-1	.	few	12	TGTGCCAGCAGACCCGACAGCCCTGAAGCTTTCTTT	CASRPDSPEAFF
TRBV10-3	TRBJ2-5	TRBD2	.	16	TGTGCCATCAGTCCAAGCCCGGGACTAGCGGAAGAGACCCAGTACTTC	CAISPSPGLAEETQYF